This T cell receptor (beta chain) originates from a study of blood T cell repertoires in COVID-19. Study details: Italy, Spain and the United States were the sources of the convalescent and acute COVID-19 samples. T cells, B-cell-depleted T cells, or PBMCs provided the cDNA or gDNA that served as material.

Per the original methods: Researchers report that nucleated cell counts were estimated from reference gene primer amplification. Here immunoSEQ multiplex PCR was the method, and the copy in TCRdb shows in-frame clones only, minus some. The DNA was the basis for D and trimming; V, J and clone size are from that table. The sample carries under 500,000 clones, roughly 90% recorded once. This CDR3 spans 16 amino acids. J was trimmed by 1 base and V by 0 bases; bases with no gene match: 1. CDR1 and CDR2 (germline): SGDLS, YYNGEE. The rearrangement uses TRBV9 and TRBJ2-3, with 11 positions matching TRBD2. The sequenced material came from peripheral blood. This TCR came from a woman aged 25 to 45 with acute or convalescent COVID-19. CDR3 loop: CASSVVLAGGTDTQYF. CDR3 nucleotides: TGTGCCAGCAGCGTAGTACTAGCGGGGGGCACAGATACGCAGTATTTT.